This T cell receptor beta chain was recovered during a study of technical replicates of blood from a few donors. Sequencing was performed with immunoSEQ multiplex PCR; in TCRdb, only in-frame clones are kept and a portion is missing. The repertoire holds some 66,000 clones, with roughly 98% as singletons. CDR1 and CDR2 (germline): MGHRA, YSYEKL. V was pared by 1 base and J by 5 bases, with 9 bases of the junction left unmatched. This CDR3 has 16 amino acids. The specimen sequenced was T cells isolated from PBMCs. The V gene is TRBV4-1, the J gene TRBJ2-5, with 8 bases that match TRBD2. The TCR was taken from a human donor in good health. As DNA, the CDR3 is TGCGCCAGCAGCCAAGCGGGACTAGTGGGGGAGGAGACCCAGTACTTC. This encodes CASSQAGLVGEETQYF.